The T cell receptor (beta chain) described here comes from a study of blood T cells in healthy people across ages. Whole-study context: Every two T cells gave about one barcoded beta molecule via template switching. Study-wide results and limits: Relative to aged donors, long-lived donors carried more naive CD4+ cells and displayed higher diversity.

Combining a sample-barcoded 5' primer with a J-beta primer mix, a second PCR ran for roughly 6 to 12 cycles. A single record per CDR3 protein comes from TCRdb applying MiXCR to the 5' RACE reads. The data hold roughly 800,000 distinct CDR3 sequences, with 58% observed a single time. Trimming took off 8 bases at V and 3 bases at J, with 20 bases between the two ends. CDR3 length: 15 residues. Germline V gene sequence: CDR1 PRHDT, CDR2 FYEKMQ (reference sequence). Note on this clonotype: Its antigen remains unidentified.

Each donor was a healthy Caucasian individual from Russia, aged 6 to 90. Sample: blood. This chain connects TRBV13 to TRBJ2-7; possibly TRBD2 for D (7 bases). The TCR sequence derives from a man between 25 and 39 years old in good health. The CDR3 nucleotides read TGTGCCAGCGGCCCTAGAGGGGGGGCAAGCTACGAGCAGTACTTC. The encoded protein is CASGPRGGASYEQYF. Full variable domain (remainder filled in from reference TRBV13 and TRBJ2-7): AAGVIQSPRHLIKEKRETATLKCYPIPRHDTVYWYQQGPGQDPQFLISFYEKMQSDKGSIPDRFSAQQFSDYHSELNMSSLELGDSALYFCASGPRGGASYEQYFGPGTRLTVT.